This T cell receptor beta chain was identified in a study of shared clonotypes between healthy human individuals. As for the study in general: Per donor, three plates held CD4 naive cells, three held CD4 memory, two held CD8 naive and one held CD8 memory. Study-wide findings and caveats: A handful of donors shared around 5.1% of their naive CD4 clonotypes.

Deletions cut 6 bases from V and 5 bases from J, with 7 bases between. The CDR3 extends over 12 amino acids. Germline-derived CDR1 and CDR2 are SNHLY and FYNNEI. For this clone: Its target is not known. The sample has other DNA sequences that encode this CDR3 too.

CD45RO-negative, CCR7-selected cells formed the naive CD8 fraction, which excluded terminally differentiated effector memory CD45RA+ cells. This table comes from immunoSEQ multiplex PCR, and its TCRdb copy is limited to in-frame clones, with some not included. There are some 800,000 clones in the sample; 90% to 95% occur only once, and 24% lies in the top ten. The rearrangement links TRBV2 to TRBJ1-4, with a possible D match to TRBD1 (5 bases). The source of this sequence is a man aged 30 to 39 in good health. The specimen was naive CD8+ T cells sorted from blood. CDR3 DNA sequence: TGTGCCAGCAGACCAGGGAATGAAAAACTGTTTTTT. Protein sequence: CASRPGNEKLFF. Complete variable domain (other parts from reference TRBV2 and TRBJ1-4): EPEVTQTPSHQVTQMGQEVILRCVPISNHLYFYWYRQILGQKVEFLVSFYNNEISEKSEIFDDQFSVERPDGSNFTLKIRSTKLEDSAMYFCASRPGNEKLFFGSGTQLSVL.